This T cell receptor beta chain was identified in a study of cytomegalovirus exposure and HLA in healthy donors. About the research overall: Earlier work reported 100 million or so unique TCR beta sequences from about 180 million T cells.

Regarding the study as a whole: HLA-A and HLA-B allele assignments for most subjects were reportedly predicted accurately using TCR beta sequences.

This clone was recorded only once. Its antigen remains unidentified. J was trimmed by 3 bases and V by 6 bases; bases with no gene match: 3. This CDR3 comprises 13 residues. Germline V gene lookup returns CDR1 SGHTA and CDR2 FQGNSA. This cohort consisted of healthy bone marrow donors. PCR employed 60 Vbeta and 13 Jbeta primers. Per the authors' pipeline: In a later analysis, of some 80 million unique beta chains, about 12 million appeared in at least two donors. TCRdb's copy holds only in-frame clones and misses some; the assay was immunoSEQ multiplex PCR. V, J and clone size are those of that table, while D and trimming were read from the DNA. The sample lists 90,000 to 150,000 clones; about 74% were seen once.

The sequenced material came from PBMCs. This TCR came from a female donor in good health and CMV-seronegative. This chain joins TRBV7-2 and TRBJ2-3, with 7 bases matching TRBD1. For the CDR3, the DNA is TGTGCCAGCAGGGAGACAGGGACAGATACGCAGTATTTT. Translating it yields CASRETGTDTQYF.